This TCR beta chain was documented in a study of vaccination and CD4 T cells after COVID-19. Study-wide results and caveats: The median number of SARS-CoV-2-reactive clonotypes increased from approximately 21 to 40, a change that did not reach significance.

Unmatched junction bases numbered 4, after V lost 0 bases and J lost 4 bases. The CDR3 totals 15 residues. Germline values: CDR1 KGHSH, CDR2 LQKENI. Stated treatment: roughly 10-day PBMC culture with coronavirus spike peptide pools or control peptides (ViraFEST assay). The sample holds one count of this clonotype. What it binds is not known. The Oncomine TCR Beta short-read assay was applied to DNA of cultured CD4+ T cells. TCRdb ran MiXCR on the PCR reads and lists one entry per CDR3 protein. The sample yields almost 20,000 distinct CDR3 sequences, 45% to 60% seen once. Input material: CD4+ T cells from blood, cultured in vitro. The chain combines TRBV18 with TRBJ2-5; 8 nucleotides align to TRBD1. This TCR was sampled from a human donor who had recovered from COVID-19. The CDR3 spells CASSPPGRGLETQYF. For the CDR3, the DNA is TGTGCCAGCTCACCACCGGGCAGGGGGCTAGAGACCCAGTACTTC.